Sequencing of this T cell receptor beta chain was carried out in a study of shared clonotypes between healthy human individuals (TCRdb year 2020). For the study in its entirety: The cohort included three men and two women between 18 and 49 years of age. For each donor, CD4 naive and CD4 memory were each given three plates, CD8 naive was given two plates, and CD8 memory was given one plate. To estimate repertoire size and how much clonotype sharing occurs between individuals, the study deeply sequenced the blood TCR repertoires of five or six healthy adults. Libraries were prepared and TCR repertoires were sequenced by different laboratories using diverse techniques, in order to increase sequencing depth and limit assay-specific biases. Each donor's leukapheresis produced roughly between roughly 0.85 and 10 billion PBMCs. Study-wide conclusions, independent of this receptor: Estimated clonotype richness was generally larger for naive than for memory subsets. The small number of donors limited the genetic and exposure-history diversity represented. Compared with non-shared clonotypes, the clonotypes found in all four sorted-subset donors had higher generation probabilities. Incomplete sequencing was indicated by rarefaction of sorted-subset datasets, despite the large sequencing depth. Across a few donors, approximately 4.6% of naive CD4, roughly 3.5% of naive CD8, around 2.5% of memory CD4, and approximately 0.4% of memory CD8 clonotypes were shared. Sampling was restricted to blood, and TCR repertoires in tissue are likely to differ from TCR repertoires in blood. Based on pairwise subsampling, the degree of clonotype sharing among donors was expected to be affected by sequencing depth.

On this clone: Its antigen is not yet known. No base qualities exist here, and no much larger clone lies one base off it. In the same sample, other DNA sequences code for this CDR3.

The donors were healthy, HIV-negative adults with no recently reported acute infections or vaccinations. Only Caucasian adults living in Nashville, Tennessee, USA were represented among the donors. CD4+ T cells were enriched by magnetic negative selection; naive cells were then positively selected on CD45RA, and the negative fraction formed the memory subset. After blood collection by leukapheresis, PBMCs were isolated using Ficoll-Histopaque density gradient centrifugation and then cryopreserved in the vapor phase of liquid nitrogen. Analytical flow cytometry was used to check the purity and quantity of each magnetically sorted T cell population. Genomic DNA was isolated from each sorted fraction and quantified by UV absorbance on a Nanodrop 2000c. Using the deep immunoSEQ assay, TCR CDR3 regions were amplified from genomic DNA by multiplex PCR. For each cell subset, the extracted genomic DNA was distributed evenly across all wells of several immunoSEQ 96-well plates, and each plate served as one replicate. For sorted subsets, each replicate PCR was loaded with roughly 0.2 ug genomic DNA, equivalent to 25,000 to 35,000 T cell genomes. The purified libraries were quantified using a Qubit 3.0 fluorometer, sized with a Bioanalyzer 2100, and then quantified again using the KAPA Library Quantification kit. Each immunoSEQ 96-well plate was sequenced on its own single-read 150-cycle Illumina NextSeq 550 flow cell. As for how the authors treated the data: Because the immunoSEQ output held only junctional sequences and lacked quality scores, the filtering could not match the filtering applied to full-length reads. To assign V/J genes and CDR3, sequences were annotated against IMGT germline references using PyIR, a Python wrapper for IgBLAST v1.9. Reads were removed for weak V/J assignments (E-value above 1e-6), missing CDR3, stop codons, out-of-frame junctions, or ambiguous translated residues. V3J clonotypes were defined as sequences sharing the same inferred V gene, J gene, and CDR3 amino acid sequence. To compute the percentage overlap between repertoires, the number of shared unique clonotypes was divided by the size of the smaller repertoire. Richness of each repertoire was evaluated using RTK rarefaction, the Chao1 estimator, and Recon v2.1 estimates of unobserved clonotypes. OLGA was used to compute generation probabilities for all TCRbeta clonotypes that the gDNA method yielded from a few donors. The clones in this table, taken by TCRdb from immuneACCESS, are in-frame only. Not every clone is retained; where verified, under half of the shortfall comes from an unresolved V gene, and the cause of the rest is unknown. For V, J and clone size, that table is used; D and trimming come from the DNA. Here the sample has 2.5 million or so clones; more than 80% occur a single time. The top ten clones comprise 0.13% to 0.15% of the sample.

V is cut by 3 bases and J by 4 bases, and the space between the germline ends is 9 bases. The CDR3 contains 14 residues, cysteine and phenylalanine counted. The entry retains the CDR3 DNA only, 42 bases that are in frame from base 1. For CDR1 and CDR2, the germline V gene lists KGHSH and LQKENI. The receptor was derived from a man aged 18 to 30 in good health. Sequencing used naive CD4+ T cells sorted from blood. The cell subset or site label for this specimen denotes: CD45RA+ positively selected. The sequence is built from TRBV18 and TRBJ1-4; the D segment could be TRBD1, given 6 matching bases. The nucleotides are TGTGCCAGCTCACCTGGACAGAATAATGAAAAACTGTTTTTT. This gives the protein CASSPGQNNEKLFF. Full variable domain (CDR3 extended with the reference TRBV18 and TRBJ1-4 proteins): NAGVMQNPRHLVRRRGQEARLRCSPMKGHSHVYWYRQLPEEGLKFMVYLQKENIIDESGMPKERFSAEFPKEGPSILRIQQVVRGDSAAYFCASSPGQNNEKLFFGSGTQLSVL.